The following is a T cell receptor (beta chain) sequence with its context. Antigen specificity is unknown. The sample is drawn from a study of cytomegalovirus exposure and HLA in healthy donors. Study findings and constraints: Productive status was seen about 90% or about 30% of the time for most TCR beta V segments in an earlier analysis.

V lost 7 bases, J lost 0 bases, and 17 bases lay in between. The CDR3 spans 16 residues. Germline loops: CDR1 LNHDA, CDR2 SQIVND (reference sequence). The PCR used 60 Vbeta and 13 Jbeta primers. Clones were read by immunoSEQ multiplex PCR, and TCRdb kept only the in-frame ones, dropping some. The sample lists roughly 70,000 clones; roughly 86% were seen once. The sequenced material came from PBMCs. The receptor comes from a man in his late teens or twenties in good health and CMV-seronegative. The rearrangement links TRBV19 to TRBJ2-3, with D maybe TRBD2 (6 bases). CDR3 amino acids: CASKWRWAGSTDTQYF. CDR3 nucleotide sequence: TGTGCCAGTAAGTGGAGATGGGCGGGGAGCACAGATACGCAGTATTTT.